This entry concerns a single T cell receptor beta chain. Antigen specificity is unknown. These data are taken from a study of cytomegalovirus exposure and HLA in healthy donors. Whole-study results and caveats: In vitro data verified three CMV-associated chains as specific for CMV antigens.

13 Jbeta primers and 60 Vbeta primers were used for the PCR. Clones were read by immunoSEQ multiplex PCR, and TCRdb kept only the in-frame ones, dropping some. The table has around 130,000 clones, around 65% seen once. This CDR3 is built from 13 residues. V dropped 6 bases and J dropped 0 bases, with 6 bases sitting between them. Germline V gene lookup returns CDR1 MNHNS and CDR2 SASEGT. The chain couples TRBV6-1 to TRBJ1-5; D gene ambiguous. This receptor was taken from a male donor in good health and CMV-seronegative. Source material: PBMCs. CDR3 nucleotide sequence: TGTGCCAGCAGATTAGATAGCAATCAGCCCCAGCATTTT. The encoded protein is CASRLDSNQPQHF.